This T cell receptor beta chain derives from a study of blood T cells in healthy people across ages. As for the study in general: Every two T cells gave about one barcoded beta molecule via template switching.

The study, taken as a whole, reports: Both higher diversity and more naive CD4+ cells marked long-lived donors when set against aged donors.

Combining a sample-barcoded 5' primer with a J-beta primer mix, a second PCR ran for roughly 7 to 12 cycles. Each cDNA molecule was tagged by a template-switch adaptor that had 12 random nucleotides. Each CDR3 protein gets one entry after TCRdb re-called the 5' RACE reads with MiXCR. The sample consists of about 680,000 distinct CDR3 sequences, about 52% of them appearing once. Germline CDR1 reads LGHDT; CDR2 reads YNNKEL (reference sequence). The CDR3 loop spans 15 amino acids. Trimming pared 0 bases from V and 4 bases from J, leaving 12 bases between. Concerning this clonotype itself: Antigen unknown.

The chain couples TRBV3-1 to TRBJ1-2; TRBD1 might be the D (5 bases). The TCR sequence derives from a woman aged 55-70 years in good health. The sequenced sample was blood. CDR3 protein: CASSQDRSGLYGYTF. The CDR3 DNA is TGTGCCAGCAGCCAAGATCGCTCGGGACTCTATGGCTACACCTTC.